The 16 T cell receptor beta chains in this list originate from one sample, sequenced in a study of shared clonotypes between healthy human individuals. Method: immunoSEQ multiplex PCR; TCRdb's copy keeps in-frame clones and lacks some. The sample holds approximately 2,300,000 clones, about 90% seen once. The sample consisted of naive CD4+ T cells from PBMCs. The sample's subset: CD45RA+ positively selected. The receptors were gathered from a man younger than 35 in good health. Some clones in this sample may be carry-over from other donors' samples.

J is TRBJ1-4 and V is TRBV7-2, with D uncertain. Trimming cost V 3 bases and J 7 bases, with 18 bases left between them. The germline CDR1 and CDR2 sequences are SGHTA and FQGNSA. The CDR3 has 16 amino acids. In nucleotides, the CDR3 is TGTGCCAGCAGCTTGAGTCCAGTTCCGGTGAGTGAAAAACTGTTTTTT. It translates to CASSLSPVPVSEKLFF.

The rearrangement uses TRBV2 and TRBJ2-3; 7 bases fit TRBD1. The CDR3 length is 18 residues. With 6 bases clipped from V and 2 bases from J, the junction kept 17 bases outside the gene matches. Germline-derived CDR1 and CDR2 are SNHLY and FYNNEI. The CDR3 DNA reads TGTGCCAGCAGCCGGTTGCGGGTAAGACAGGGCAACACAGATACGCAGTATTTT. Translation gives CASSRLRVRQGNTDTQYF.

The rearrangement joins TRBV4-2 to TRBJ2-1, with a possible D match to TRBD2 (5 bases). CDR1 is LGHNA, CDR2 YNFKEQ, per germline. Trimming took 4 bases from V and 9 from J, leaving 19 bases between them. The CDR3 consists of 15 residues. Written as DNA, the CDR3 is TGTGCCAGCAGCCCGGAGGCCTTCGGGATCCGTGAGCAGTTCTTC. Its protein product is CASSPEAFGIREQFF.

The rearrangement joins TRBV11-3 to TRBJ2-2; unclear D gene. Germline CDR1 and CDR2: SGHNT and YENEEA. Between the trimmed V and J ends, which lost 0 bases and 1 base, there was a span of 3 bases. The CDR3 is 14 amino acids. CDR3 sequence reads: CASSLEWNTGELFF. The DNA of the CDR3 is TGTGCCAGCAGCTTAGAATGGAACACCGGGGAGCTGTTTTTT.

This clone appeared a single time. V gene TRBV7-6 combines with J gene TRBJ2-5; no definite D call. V lost 5 bases to trimming and J lost 1 base, with 14 bases between them. The CDR3 is 15 amino acids. Germline V gives CDR1 SGHVS, CDR2 FNYEAQ. This CDR3 is CASSKDHQIQETQYF. The CDR3, as DNA: TGTGCCAGCAGCAAAGACCACCAGATCCAAGAGACCCAGTACTTC.

This clone was picked up a small number of times. The J gene is TRBJ1-1, the V gene TRBV7-9; D is ambiguous. Germline V gene lookup returns CDR1 SEHNR and CDR2 FQNEAQ (reference sequence). The CDR3 loop spans 15 amino acids. Trimming pared 1 base from V and 3 bases from J, leaving 12 bases between. In DNA form, the CDR3 reads TGTGCCAGCAGCTTAGTTGGAGGGAAGTACACTGAAGCTTTCTTT. Translation gives CASSLVGGKYTEAFF. The full variable domain, rest sourced from reference TRBV7-9 and TRBJ1-1, is DTGVSQNPRHKITKRGQNVTFRCDPISEHNRLYWYRQTLGQGPEFLTYFQNEAQLEKSRLLSDRFSAERPKGSFSTLEIQRTEQGDSAMYLCASSLVGGKYTEAFFGQGTRLTVV.

The chain links TRBV7-9 to TRBJ2-7; tentative D call: TRBD1 (6 bases). The V gene's germline CDR1 is SEHNR and CDR2 FQNEAQ (reference sequence). V lost 5 bases, J lost 3 bases, and 17 bases lay in between. The CDR3 runs 15 residues. The CDR3: CASSPIPTGGYEQYF. CDR3 sequence (DNA): TGTGCCAGCAGCCCAATCCCGACAGGTGGCTACGAGCAGTACTTC.

The V and J genes are TRBV28 and TRBJ2-5; D perhaps matches TRBD2 (5 bases). The CDR3 consists of 14 residues. V was cut by 6 bases and J by 1 base, with 12 bases left in between. Germline loops: CDR1 MDHEN, CDR2 SYDVKM. CDR3 sequence: CASRPGTPQETQYF. The CDR3 DNA reads TGTGCCAGCAGACCGGGAACCCCCCAAGAGACCCAGTACTTC.

V gene TRBV18 combines with J gene TRBJ2-2; no definite D call. The CDR3 covers 16 residues. V gave up 3 bases and J gave up 0 bases, with 11 bases separating them. Per germline, CDR1 KGHSH and CDR2 LQKENI. The CDR3 sequence: CASSPVLQTNTGELFF. The CDR3 DNA reads as TGTGCCAGCTCACCGGTATTGCAGACGAACACCGGGGAGCTGTTTTTT.

The V and J genes are TRBV5-6 and TRBJ2-3; D is ambiguous. CDR1 and CDR2 from the germline V gene are SGHDT and YYEEEE. Trimming removed 1 base from V and 5 bases from J, with 11 bases in between. The CDR3 is 14 amino acids. DNA for the CDR3: TGTGCCAGCAGCTTGAGTTCCTCGGGAGATACGCAGTATTTT. Protein: CASSLSSSGDTQYF. Complete variable domain (other parts from reference TRBV5-6 and TRBJ2-3): DAGVTQSPTHLIKTRGQQVTLRCSPKSGHDTVSWYQQALGQGPQFIFQYYEEEERQRGNFPDRFSGHQFPNYSSELNVNALLLGDSALYLCASSLSSSGDTQYFGPGTRLTVL.

The chain recombines TRBV28 with TRBJ2-3; D is unclear. Between the trimmed V and J ends, which lost 6 bases and 7 bases, there was a span of 11 bases. The CDR3 consists of 12 residues. The germline V gene has CDR1 MDHEN and CDR2 SYDVKM. The CDR3 region is CASSKNRNTQYF. The CDR3 DNA reads TGTGCCAGCAGCAAAAACCGAAATACGCAGTATTTT.

The chain employs TRBV5-4 and TRBJ1-1; D is possibly TRBD1 (5 bases). The V gene's germline CDR1 is SGHNT and CDR2 YYREEE (reference sequence). V lost 4 bases and J 0 bases, leaving 13 bases between the germline ends. This CDR3 spans 15 amino acids. CDR3 coding DNA: TGTGCCAGCAGCCAACAGGATCAATTGAACACTGAAGCTTTCTTT. Translating gives CASSQQDQLNTEAFF.

The chain combines TRBV30 with TRBJ1-6, with 8 bases matching TRBD1. Unmatched junction bases numbered 8, after V lost 3 bases and J lost 10 bases. Germline V CDR1 and CDR2: GTSNPN, SVGIG (reference sequence). This CDR3 is 14 amino acids long. In nucleotides, the CDR3 is TGTGCCTGGAGGGGGACAGGATATTACTCACCCCTCCACTTT. Translated, it gives CAWRGTGYYSPLHF. The whole variable domain, filled in from reference TRBV30 and TRBJ1-6, reads SQTIHQWPATLVQPVGSPLSLECTVEGTSNPNLYWYRQAAGRGLQLLFYSVGIGQISSEVPQNLSASRPQDRQFILSSKKLLLSDSGFYLCAWRGTGYYSPLHFGNGTRLTVT.

The chain combines TRBV7-2 with TRBJ1-2; D is unclear. Germline CDR1 SGHTA, CDR2 FQGNSA. This CDR3 contains 16 residues. Trimming left V 1 base short and J 0 bases short, with 12 bases between. The CDR3 DNA reads as TGTGCCAGCAGCTTAGTCGGCCTGGGCACTAACTATGGCTACACCTTC. Translation: CASSLVGLGTNYGYTF.

This rearrangement joins TRBV25-1 to TRBJ1-1; D is uncertain. Trimming pared 4 bases from V and 6 bases from J, leaving 6 bases between. CDR3 length: 11 amino acids. Germline CDR1 MGHDK, CDR2 SYGVNS. This chain's CDR3 is CASSVEAEAFF. The DNA for the CDR3 is TGTGCCAGCAGTGTGGAGGCTGAAGCTTTCTTT.

The chain has TRBV9 and TRBJ2-7, with 8 bases aligning to TRBD1. The germline CDR1 and CDR2 sequences are SGDLS and YYNGEE. This CDR3 has 14 amino acids. V lost 5 bases to trimming and J lost 6 bases; unmatched junction nucleotides: 10. The CDR3 here is CASSFSDRVGEQYF. Written as DNA, the CDR3 is TGTGCCAGCAGTTTCTCGGACAGGGTGGGCGAGCAGTACTTC.